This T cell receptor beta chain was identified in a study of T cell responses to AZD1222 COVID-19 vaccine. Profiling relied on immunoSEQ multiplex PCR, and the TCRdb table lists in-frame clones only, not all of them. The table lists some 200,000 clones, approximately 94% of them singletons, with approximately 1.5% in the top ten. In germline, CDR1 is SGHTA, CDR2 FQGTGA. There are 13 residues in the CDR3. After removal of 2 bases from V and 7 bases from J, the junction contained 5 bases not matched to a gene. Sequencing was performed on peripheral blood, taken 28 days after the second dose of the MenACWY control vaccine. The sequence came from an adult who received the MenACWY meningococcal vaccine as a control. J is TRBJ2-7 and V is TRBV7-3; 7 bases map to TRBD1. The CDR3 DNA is TGTGCCAGCAGCTTAGACAGGGCTGGGGAGCAGTACTTC. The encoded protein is CASSLDRAGEQYF.